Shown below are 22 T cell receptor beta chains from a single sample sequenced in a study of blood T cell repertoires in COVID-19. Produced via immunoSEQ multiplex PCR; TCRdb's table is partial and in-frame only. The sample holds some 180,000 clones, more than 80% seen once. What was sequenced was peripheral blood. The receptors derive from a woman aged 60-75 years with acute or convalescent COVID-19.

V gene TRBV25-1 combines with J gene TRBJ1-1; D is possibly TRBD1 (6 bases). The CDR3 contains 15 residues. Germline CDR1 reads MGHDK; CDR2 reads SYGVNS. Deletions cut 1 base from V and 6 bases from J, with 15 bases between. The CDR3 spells CASSEWGGSRSEAFF. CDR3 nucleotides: TGTGCCAGCAGTGAATGGGGGGGCAGTCGATCTGAAGCTTTCTTT. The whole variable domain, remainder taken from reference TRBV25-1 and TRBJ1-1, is EADIYQTPRYLVIGTGKKITLECSQTMGHDKMYWYQQDPGMELHLIHYSYGVNSTEKGDLSSESTVSRIRTEHFPLTLESARPSHTSQYLCASSEWGGSRSEAFFGQGTRLTVV.

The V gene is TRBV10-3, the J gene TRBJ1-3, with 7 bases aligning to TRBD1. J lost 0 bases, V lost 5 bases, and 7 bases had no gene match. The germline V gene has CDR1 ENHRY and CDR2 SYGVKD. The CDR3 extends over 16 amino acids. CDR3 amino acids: CAISQGQASSGNTIYF. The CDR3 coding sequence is TGTGCCATCAGTCAAGGACAGGCGAGCTCTGGAAACACCATATATTTT.

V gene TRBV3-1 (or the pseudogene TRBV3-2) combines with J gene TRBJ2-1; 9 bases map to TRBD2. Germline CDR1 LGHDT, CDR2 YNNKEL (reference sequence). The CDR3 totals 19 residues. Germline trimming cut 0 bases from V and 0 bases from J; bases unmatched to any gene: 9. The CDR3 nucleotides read TGTGCCAGCAGCCAAGATTCCCGACTAGCGGTTAGCTCCTACAATGAGCAGTTCTTC. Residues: CASSQDSRLAVSSYNEQFF.

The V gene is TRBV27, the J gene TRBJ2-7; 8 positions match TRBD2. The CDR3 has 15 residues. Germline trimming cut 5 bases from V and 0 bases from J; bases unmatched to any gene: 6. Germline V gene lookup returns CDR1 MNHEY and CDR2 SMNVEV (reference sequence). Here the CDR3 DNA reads TGTGCCAGCAGTCTCACTAGCGGAAGCTCCTACGAGCAGTACTTC. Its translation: CASSLTSGSSYEQYF.

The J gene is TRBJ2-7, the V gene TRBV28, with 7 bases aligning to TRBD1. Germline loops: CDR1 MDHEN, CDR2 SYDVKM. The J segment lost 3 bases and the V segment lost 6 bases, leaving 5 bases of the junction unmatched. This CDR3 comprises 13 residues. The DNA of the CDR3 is TGTGCCAGCAGAACGGGACAGAGCTACGAGCAGTACTTC. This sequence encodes CASRTGQSYEQYF.

This CDR3 reads CASSPGPGSGPPTTDTQYF. The CDR3 bases are TGTGCCAGCAGCCCCGGGCCGGGTAGCGGCCCGCCCACCACAGATACGCAGTATTTT. This chain joins TRBV7-9 and TRBJ2-3, with D possibly TRBD2 on 6 matching bases. There are 19 residues in the CDR3. V shed 5 bases and J shed 2 bases, with 26 bases lying between them. In germline, CDR1 is SEHNR, CDR2 FQNEAQ (reference sequence).

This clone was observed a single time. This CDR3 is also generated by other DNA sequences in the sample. This CDR3 reads CASSPTGNYEQYF. Written as DNA, the CDR3 is TGTGCCAGCTCACCCACAGGGAACTACGAGCAGTACTTC. The V gene is TRBV18, the J gene TRBJ2-7; TRBD1 is a possible D gene (6 bases). The CDR3 consists of 13 residues. CDR1 and CDR2 from the germline V gene are KGHSH and LQKENI. The V and J ends lost 3 bases and 3 bases respectively, with 9 bases between them.

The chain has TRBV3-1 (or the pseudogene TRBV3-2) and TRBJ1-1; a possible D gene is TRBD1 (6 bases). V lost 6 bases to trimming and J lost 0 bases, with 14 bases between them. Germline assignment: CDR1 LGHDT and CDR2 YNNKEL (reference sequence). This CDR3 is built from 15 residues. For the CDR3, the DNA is TGTGCCAGCAGTAACGGACAGTCAATGAACACTGAAGCTTTCTTT. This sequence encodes CASSNGQSMNTEAFF.

The CDR3 nucleotides read TGTGCCAGCAGCTTAACGGGGGCCCTAGGTGGAGATACGCAGTATTTT. It encodes CASSLTGALGGDTQYF. The chain uses TRBV7-3 and TRBJ2-3; a possible D gene is TRBD1 (6 bases). Germline V gene sequence: CDR1 SGHTA, CDR2 FQGTGA. Between the trimmed V and J ends, which lost 0 bases and 5 bases, there was a span of 15 bases. The CDR3 contains 16 residues.

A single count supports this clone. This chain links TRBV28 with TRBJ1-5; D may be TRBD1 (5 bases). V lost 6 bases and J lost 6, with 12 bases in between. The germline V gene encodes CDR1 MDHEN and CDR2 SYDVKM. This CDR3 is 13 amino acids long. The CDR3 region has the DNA TGTGCCAGCAGCCCGGCAGGGTTTCAGCCCCAGCATTTT. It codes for CASSPAGFQPQHF.

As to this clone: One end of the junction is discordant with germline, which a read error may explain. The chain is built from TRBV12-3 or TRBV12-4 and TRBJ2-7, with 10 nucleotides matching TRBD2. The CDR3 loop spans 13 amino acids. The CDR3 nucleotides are TGTGCCAGCAGTATAGCGGGAGGCTACGAGCAGTACTTC. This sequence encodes CASSIAGGYEQYF.

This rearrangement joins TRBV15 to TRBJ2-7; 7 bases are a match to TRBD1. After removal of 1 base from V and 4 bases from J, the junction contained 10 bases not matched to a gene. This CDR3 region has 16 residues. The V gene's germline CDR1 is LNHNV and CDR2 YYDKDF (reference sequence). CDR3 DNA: TGTGCCACCAGCAGAGGCCCCATACGACAGGGATACGAGCAGTACTTC. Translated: CATSRGPIRQGYEQYF.

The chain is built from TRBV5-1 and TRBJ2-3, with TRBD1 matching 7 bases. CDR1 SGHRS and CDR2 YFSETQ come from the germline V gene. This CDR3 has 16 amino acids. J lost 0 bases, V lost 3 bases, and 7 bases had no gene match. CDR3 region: CASSSGGTASTDTQYF. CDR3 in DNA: TGCGCCAGCAGCTCTGGTGGGACAGCCAGCACAGATACGCAGTATTTT.

The CDR3 coding sequence is TGTGCCAGAAGCGTCGTATCAGTCGGCGGGAGAAGTATATACGAGCAGTACGTC. Amino acids: CARSVVSVGGRSIYEQYV. The V call is TRBV5-3, the J call TRBJ2-7; 7 bases align to TRBD2. TRBV5-3 is an ORF, and what it does is uncertain. This CDR3 contains 18 residues. The V and J ends lost 4 bases and 4 bases, in that order; junction bases with no gene match: 20.

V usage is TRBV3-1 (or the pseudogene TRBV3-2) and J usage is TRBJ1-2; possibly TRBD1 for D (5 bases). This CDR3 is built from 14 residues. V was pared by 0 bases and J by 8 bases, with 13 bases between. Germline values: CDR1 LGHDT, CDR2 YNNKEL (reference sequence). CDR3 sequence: CASSQDAAGRGYTF. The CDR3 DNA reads TGTGCCAGCAGCCAAGATGCGGCAGGGAGGGGCTACACCTTC.

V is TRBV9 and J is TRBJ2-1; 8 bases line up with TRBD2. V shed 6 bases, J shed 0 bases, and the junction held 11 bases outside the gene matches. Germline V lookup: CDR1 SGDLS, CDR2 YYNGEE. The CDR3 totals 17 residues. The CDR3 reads CASTSEGSGISYNEQFF. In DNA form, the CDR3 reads TGTGCCAGCACCTCTGAGGGTAGCGGGATCTCCTACAATGAGCAGTTCTTC. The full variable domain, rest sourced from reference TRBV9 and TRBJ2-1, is DSGVTQTPKHLITATGQRVTLRCSPRSGDLSVYWYQQSLDQGLQFLIQYYNGEERAKGNILERFSAQQFPDLHSELNLSSLELGDSALYFCASTSEGSGISYNEQFFGPGTRLTVL.

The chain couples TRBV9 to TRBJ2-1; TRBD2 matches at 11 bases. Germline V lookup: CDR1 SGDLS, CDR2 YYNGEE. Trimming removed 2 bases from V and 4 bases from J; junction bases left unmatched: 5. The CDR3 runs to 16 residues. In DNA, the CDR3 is TGTGCCAGCAGCGTCGAGGGACTAGCGGCATACAATGAGCAGTTCTTC. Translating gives CASSVEGLAAYNEQFF.

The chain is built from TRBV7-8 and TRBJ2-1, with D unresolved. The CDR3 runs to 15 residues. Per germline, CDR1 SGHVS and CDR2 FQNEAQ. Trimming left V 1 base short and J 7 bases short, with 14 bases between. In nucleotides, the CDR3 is TGTGCCAGCAGCTTAGGAGTAGAGAGAGGTAATGAGCAGTTCTTC. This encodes CASSLGVERGNEQFF. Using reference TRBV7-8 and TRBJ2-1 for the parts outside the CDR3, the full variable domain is GAGVSQSPRYKVAKRGQDVALRCDPISGHVSLFWYQQALGQGPEFLTYFQNEAQLDKSGLPSDRFFAERPEGSVSTLKIQRTQQEDSAVYLCASSLGVERGNEQFFGPGTRLTVL.

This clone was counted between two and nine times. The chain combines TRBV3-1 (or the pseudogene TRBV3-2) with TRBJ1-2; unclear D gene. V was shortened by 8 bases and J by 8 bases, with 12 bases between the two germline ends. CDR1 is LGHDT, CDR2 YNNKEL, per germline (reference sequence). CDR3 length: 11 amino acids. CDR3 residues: CASASPGGYTF. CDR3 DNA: TGTGCCAGCGCCTCGCCGGGAGGCTACACCTTC.

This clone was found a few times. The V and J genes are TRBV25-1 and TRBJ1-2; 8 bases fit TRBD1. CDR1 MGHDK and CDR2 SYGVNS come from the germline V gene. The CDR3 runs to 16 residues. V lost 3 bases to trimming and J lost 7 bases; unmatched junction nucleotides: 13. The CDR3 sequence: CASSDLRTGRSGGYTF. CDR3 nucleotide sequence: TGTGCCAGCAGTGACCTTCGGACAGGGCGCTCTGGTGGCTACACCTTC.

The CDR3 DNA reads TGTGCCAGCAGTGAGATAAACTATGGCTACACCTTC. Its protein is CASSEINYGYTF. The V and J genes are TRBV28 and TRBJ1-2; no clear D. The CDR3 runs to 12 residues. V was cut by 5 bases and J by 2 bases, with 6 bases left in between. Germline V gives CDR1 MDHEN, CDR2 SYDVKM.

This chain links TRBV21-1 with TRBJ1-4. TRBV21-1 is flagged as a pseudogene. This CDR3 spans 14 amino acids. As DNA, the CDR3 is TGTGCCACCGGGCGGGCTGCAACTAATGAAAAACTGTTTTTT. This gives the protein CATGRAATNEKLFF.